The 18 T cell receptor beta chains reported below all come from one sample, sequenced in a study of T cell responses to AZD1222 COVID-19 vaccine. Profiling relied on immunoSEQ multiplex PCR, and the TCRdb table lists in-frame clones only, not all of them. This table holds around 99,000 clones, 91% found once. The sequences come from peripheral blood, collected 28 days after the second AZD1222 dose. Source of these receptors: an adult who received the AZD1222 COVID-19 vaccine.

The gene calls are TRBV5-6 and TRBJ2-5, with D perhaps TRBD1 (5 bases). From germline, CDR1 is SGHDT and CDR2 YYEEEE. Between the trimmed V and J ends, which lost 4 bases and 5 bases, there was a span of 18 bases. The CDR3 consists of 15 residues. CDR3 bases: TGTGCCAGCAGCCTCGTCAGGGATCCTAGGGAGACCCAGTACTTC. Protein: CASSLVRDPRETQYF.

This chain links TRBV6-5 with TRBJ1-3; 7 bases agree with TRBD1. CDR1 and CDR2 from the germline V gene are MNHEY and SVGAGI. This CDR3 is 14 amino acids long. The V and J ends lost 6 bases and 3 bases, in that order; junction bases with no gene match: 5. The CDR3 nucleotides read TGTGCCAGCAGCCACAGGGGAAGTGGAAACACCATATATTTT. This sequence encodes CASSHRGSGNTIYF.

This rearrangement joins TRBV7-8 to TRBJ2-3, with TRBD1 matching 7 bases. CDR1 and CDR2 (germline): SGHVS, FQNEAQ. This CDR3 spans 13 amino acids. With V trimmed by 6 bases and J by 3 bases, 3 bases remained unmatched. This CDR3 is CASSLQGTDTQYF. In nucleotides, the CDR3 is TGTGCCAGCAGTCTACAGGGGACAGATACGCAGTATTTT.

The chain carries TRBV2 and TRBJ1-2; D call uncertain. The germline CDR1 and CDR2 sequences are SNHLY and FYNNEI. V lost 7 bases and J lost 3, with 9 bases in between. There are 12 residues in the CDR3. The CDR3 reads CASNKDDYGYTF. CDR3 bases: TGTGCCAGCAATAAGGACGACTATGGCTACACCTTC.

The chain has TRBV30 and TRBJ2-7, with D unresolved. CDR1 is GTSNPN, CDR2 SVGIG, per germline (reference sequence). Trimming took 1 base from V and 4 from J, leaving 17 bases between them. The CDR3 spans 15 residues. CDR3 residues: CAWSAGSGLGYEQYF. CDR3 nucleotides: TGTGCCTGGAGTGCCGGTTCGGGTTTGGGTTACGAGCAGTACTTC.

V and J are TRBV4-1 and TRBJ2-1, with 12 bases identical to TRBD2. The CDR3 length is 16 residues. CDR1 is MGHRA, CDR2 YSYEKL, per germline. J gave up 6 bases and V 2 bases, and 5 bases lay outside the gene matches. The CDR3 nucleotides read TGCGCCAGCAGCCAACGACTAGCGGGAGAGACCAATGAGCAGTTCTTC. It yields the protein CASSQRLAGETNEQFF.

The gene calls are TRBV4-2 and TRBJ1-2; the match to TRBD1 covers 10 bases. J gave up 2 bases and V 4 bases, and 13 bases lay outside the gene matches. Per germline, CDR1 LGHNA and CDR2 YNFKEQ. The CDR3 is made up of 18 amino acids. The CDR3 loop is CASSPAGRDRGVNYGYTF. The CDR3 DNA follows: TGTGCCAGCAGCCCAGCCGGCCGGGACAGGGGTGTCAACTATGGCTACACCTTC.

The genes are TRBV3-1 (or the pseudogene TRBV3-2) and TRBJ2-7, with D unresolved. Between the trimmed V and J ends, which lost 6 bases and 0 bases, there was a span of 9 bases. Germline V lookup: CDR1 LGHDT, CDR2 YNNKEL (reference sequence). This CDR3 spans 13 amino acids. The CDR3 DNA is TGTGCCAGCAGGCACTCGAGCTCCTACGAGCAGTACTTC. It specifies CASRHSSSYEQYF.

J is TRBJ2-5 and V is TRBV18; D is ambiguous. CDR1 and CDR2 (germline): KGHSH, LQKENI. The length of the CDR3 is 12 residues. Trimming pared 1 base from V and 3 bases from J, leaving 3 bases between. In DNA form, the CDR3 reads TGTGCCAGCTCACCACTCGAAGAGACCCAGTACTTC. Encoded protein: CASSPLEETQYF.

The gene calls are TRBV19 and TRBJ2-7; TRBD1 aligns across 12 bases. This CDR3 spans 15 amino acids. Losses at the gene ends were 5 bases for V and 4 bases for J; bases not matched to a gene: 6. Germline loops: CDR1 LNHDA, CDR2 SQIVND (reference sequence). CDR3 loop: CASSPAGQGAYEQYF. CDR3 sequence (DNA): TGTGCCAGTAGTCCCGCGGGACAGGGGGCTTACGAGCAGTACTTC. The whole variable domain, filled in from reference TRBV19 and TRBJ2-7, reads DGGITQSPKYLFRKEGQNVTLSCEQNLNHDAMYWYRQDPGQGLRLIYYSQIVNDFQKGDIAEGYSVSREKKESFPLTVTSAQKNPTAFYLCASSPAGQGAYEQYFGPGTRLTVT.

The V and J genes are TRBV5-1 and TRBJ2-7; no definite D call. Trimming shortened V by 0 bases and J by 6 bases, and 10 bases separated the two germline ends. Germline CDR1 reads SGHRS; CDR2 reads YFSETQ. The CDR3 has 13 residues. This CDR3 reads CASSLVPTGEQYF. The CDR3 nucleotides are TGCGCCAGCAGCTTGGTGCCGACTGGCGAGCAGTACTTC.

The rearrangement uses TRBV7-9 and TRBJ1-4, with 7 bases fitting TRBD1. V was clipped by 1 base and J by 7 bases; unmatched bases: 6. CDR1 and CDR2 from the germline V gene are SEHNR and FQNEAQ (reference sequence). The CDR3 totals 15 residues. The CDR3 sequence is CASSLGIGGREKLFF. In DNA, the CDR3 is TGTGCCAGCAGCTTAGGAATAGGGGGCCGTGAAAAACTGTTTTTT.

The V and J genes are TRBV9 and TRBJ1-1; maybe TRBD1 (6 bases). Germline V lookup: CDR1 SGDLS, CDR2 YYNGEE. Trimming shortened V by 4 bases and J by 4 bases, and 17 bases separated the two germline ends. The CDR3 extends over 15 amino acids. As DNA, the CDR3 is TGTGCCAGCAGCCCACAGGGTCCCCCAAGCACTGAAGCTTTCTTT. Translation gives CASSPQGPPSTEAFF.

The V call is TRBV5-1, the J call TRBJ2-2; D gene ambiguous. The CDR3 totals 12 residues. Germline V CDR1 and CDR2: SGHRS, YFSETQ. Trimming removed 6 bases at V and 4 bases at J, with 7 bases between. This chain's CDR3 is CASTPPTGELFF. CDR3 nucleotides: TGCGCCAGCACCCCCCCCACCGGGGAGCTGTTTTTT.

J is TRBJ2-1 and V is TRBV11-2, with 7 bases lining up with TRBD2. CDR1 and CDR2 (germline): SGHAT, FQNNGV. The junction had 9 bases not matched to a gene; V was cut back by 4 bases and J by 9 bases. The CDR3 is made up of 14 amino acids. CDR3 in amino acids: CASSSNRDYREQFF. For the CDR3, the DNA is TGTGCCAGCAGCTCAAACCGGGACTATCGTGAGCAGTTCTTC.

The V call is TRBV5-1, the J call TRBJ1-3, with D uncertain. Trimming stripped 4 bases from V and 8 bases from J, with 7 bases between. Germline V CDR1 and CDR2: SGHRS, YFSETQ. CDR3 length equals 11 residues. CDR3 loop: CASSKGHTIYF. Written as DNA, the CDR3 is TGCGCCAGCAGCAAAGGCCACACCATATATTTT.

The J gene is TRBJ2-7, the V gene TRBV6-5, with 9 bases lining up with TRBD1. V shed 7 bases and J 4 bases; nucleotides not matched to a gene: 11. Germline V gene data show CDR1 as MNHEY and CDR2 as SVGAGI. CDR3 length: 15 amino acids. Written as DNA, the CDR3 is TGTGCCAGCAAAGGTACAGGGGGCTCTTGGTACGAGCAGTACTTC. Its translation is CASKGTGGSWYEQYF.

The rearrangement joins TRBV19 to TRBJ2-7; no clear D gene. Trimming took 0 bases from V and 2 from J, leaving 20 bases between them. Germline V gene sequence: CDR1 LNHDA, CDR2 SQIVND (reference sequence). The CDR3 loop spans 18 amino acids. The CDR3 protein is CASSIDLVGVAGTYEQYF. The CDR3 DNA sequence: TGTGCCAGTAGTATAGATTTGGTTGGGGTAGCTGGGACCTACGAGCAGTACTTC.